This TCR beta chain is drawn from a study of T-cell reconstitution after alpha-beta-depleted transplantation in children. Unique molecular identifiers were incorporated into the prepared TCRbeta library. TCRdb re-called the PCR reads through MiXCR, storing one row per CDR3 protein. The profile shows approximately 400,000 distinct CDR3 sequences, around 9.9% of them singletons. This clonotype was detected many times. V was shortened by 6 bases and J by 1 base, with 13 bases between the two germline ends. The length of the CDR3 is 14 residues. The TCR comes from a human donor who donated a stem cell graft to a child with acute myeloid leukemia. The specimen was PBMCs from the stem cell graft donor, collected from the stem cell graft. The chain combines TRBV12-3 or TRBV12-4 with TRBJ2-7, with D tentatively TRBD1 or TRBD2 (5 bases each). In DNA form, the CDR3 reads TGTGCCAGCAGGGGGGAGACATCGTCCTACGAGCAGTACTTC. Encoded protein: CASRGETSSYEQYF.